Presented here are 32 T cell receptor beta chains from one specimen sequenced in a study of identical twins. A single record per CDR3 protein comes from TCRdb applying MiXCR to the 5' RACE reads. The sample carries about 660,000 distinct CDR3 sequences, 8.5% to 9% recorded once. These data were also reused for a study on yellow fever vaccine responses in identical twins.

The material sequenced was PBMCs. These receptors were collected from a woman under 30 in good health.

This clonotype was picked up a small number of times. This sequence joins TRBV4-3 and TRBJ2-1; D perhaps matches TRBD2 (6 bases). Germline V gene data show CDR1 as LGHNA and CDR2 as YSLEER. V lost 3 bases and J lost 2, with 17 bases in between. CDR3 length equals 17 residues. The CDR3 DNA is TGCGCCAGCAGCCAGGCTTTGTGGGACTCCGCCTACAATGAGCAGTTCTTC. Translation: CASSQALWDSAYNEQFF.

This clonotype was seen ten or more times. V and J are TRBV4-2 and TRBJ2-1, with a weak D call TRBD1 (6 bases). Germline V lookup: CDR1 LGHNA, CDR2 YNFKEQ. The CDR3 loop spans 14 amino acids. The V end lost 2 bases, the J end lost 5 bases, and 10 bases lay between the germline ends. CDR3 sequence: CASSQLTGNNEQFF. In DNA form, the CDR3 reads TGTGCCAGCAGCCAATTGACAGGCAACAATGAGCAGTTCTTC.

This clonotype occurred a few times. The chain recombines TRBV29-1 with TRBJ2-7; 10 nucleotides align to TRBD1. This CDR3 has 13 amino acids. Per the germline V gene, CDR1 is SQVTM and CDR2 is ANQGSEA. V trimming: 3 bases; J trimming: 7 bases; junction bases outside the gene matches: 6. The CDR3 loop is CSVEWDRGPEQYF. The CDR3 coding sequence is TGCAGCGTTGAGTGGGACAGGGGCCCTGAGCAGTACTTC.

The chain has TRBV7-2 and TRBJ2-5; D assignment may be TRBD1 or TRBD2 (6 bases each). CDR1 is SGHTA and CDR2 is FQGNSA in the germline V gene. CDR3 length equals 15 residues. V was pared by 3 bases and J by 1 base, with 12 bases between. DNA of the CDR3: TGTGCCAGCAGCTTGGAGGGGGGACTCCAAGAGACCCAGTACTTC. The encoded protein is CASSLEGGLQETQYF. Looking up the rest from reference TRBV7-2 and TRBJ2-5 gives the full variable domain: GAGVSQSPSNKVTEKGKDVELRCDPISGHTALYWYRQSLGQGLEFLIYFQGNSAPDKSGLPSDRFSAERTGGSVSTLTIQRTQQEDSAVYLCASSLEGGLQETQYFGPGTRLLVL.

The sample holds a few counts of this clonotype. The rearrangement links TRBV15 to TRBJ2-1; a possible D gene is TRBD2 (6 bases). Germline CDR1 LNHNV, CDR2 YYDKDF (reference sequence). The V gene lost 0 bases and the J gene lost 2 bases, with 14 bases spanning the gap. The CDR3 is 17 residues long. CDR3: CATSRDFGSGTYNEQFF. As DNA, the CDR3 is TGTGCCACCAGCAGAGATTTTGGTAGCGGAACCTACAATGAGCAGTTCTTC.

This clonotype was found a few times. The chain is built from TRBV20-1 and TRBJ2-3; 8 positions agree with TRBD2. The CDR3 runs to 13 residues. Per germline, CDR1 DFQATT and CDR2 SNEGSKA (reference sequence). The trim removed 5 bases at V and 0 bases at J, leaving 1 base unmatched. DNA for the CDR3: TGCAGTGCTCCTAGCGGGAGCACAGATACGCAGTATTTT. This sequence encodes CSAPSGSTDTQYF.

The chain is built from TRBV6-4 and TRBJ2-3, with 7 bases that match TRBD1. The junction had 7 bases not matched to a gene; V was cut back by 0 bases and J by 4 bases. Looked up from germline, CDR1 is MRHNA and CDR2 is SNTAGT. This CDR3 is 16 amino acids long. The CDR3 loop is CASSDSPAGGADTQYF. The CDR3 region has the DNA TGTGCCAGCAGTGACTCCCCGGCAGGGGGAGCAGATACGCAGTATTTT.

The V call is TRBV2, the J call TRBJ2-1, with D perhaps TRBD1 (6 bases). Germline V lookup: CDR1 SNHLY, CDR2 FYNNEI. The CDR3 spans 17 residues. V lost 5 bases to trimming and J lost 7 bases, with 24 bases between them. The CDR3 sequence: CASSHFLGADLRNEQFF. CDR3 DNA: TGTGCCAGCAGTCACTTCTTGGGGGCGGACCTGAGGAATGAGCAGTTCTTC.

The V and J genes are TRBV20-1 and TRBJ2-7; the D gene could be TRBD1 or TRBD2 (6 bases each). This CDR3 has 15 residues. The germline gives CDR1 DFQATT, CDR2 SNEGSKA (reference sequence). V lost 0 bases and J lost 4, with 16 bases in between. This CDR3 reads CSARDLGGSPYEQYF. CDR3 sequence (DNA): TGCAGTGCTAGAGATTTGGGGGGCTCTCCATACGAGCAGTACTTC.

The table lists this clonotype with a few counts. CDR3 in amino acids: CSASLRLETQYF. The CDR3 DNA sequence: TGCAGTGCTAGTCTGAGGTTGGAGACCCAGTACTTC. The chain couples TRBV20-1 to TRBJ2-5; no definite D call. Trimming left V 3 bases short and J 5 bases short, with 10 bases between. The CDR3 has 12 amino acids. CDR1 DFQATT and CDR2 SNEGSKA come from the germline V gene (reference sequence).

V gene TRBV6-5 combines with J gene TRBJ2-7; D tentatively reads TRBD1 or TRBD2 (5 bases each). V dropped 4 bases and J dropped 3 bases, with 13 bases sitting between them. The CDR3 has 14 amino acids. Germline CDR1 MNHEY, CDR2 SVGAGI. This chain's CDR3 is CASSWGTRHYEQYF. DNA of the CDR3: TGTGCCAGCAGTTGGGGGACGCGACACTACGAGCAGTACTTC.

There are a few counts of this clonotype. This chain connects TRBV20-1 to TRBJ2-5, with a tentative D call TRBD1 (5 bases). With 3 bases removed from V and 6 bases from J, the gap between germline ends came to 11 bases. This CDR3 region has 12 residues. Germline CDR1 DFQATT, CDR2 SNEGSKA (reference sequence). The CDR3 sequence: CSARSRGKTQYF. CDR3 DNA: TGCAGTGCTAGGTCTAGGGGCAAGACCCAGTACTTC.

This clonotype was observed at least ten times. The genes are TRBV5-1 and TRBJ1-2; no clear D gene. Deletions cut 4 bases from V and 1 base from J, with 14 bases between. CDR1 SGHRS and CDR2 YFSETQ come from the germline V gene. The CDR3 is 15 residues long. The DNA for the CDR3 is TGCGCCAGCAGCCCAAGCCTGACAATTAACTATGGCTACACCTTC. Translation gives CASSPSLTINYGYTF.

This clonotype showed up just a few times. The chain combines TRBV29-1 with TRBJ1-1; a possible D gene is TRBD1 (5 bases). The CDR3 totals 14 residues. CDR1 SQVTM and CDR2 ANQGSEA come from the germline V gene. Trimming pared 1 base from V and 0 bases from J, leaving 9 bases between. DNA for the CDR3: TGCAGCGTTGAAGTCGTAGGGGTGAACACTGAAGCTTTCTTT. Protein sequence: CSVEVVGVNTEAFF. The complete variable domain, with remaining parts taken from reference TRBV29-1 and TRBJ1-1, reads SAVISQKPSRDICQRGTSLTIQCQVDSQVTMMFWYRQQPGQSLTLIATANQGSEATYESGFVIDKFPISRPNLTFSTLTVSNMSPEDSSIYLCSVEVVGVNTEAFFGQGTRLTVV.

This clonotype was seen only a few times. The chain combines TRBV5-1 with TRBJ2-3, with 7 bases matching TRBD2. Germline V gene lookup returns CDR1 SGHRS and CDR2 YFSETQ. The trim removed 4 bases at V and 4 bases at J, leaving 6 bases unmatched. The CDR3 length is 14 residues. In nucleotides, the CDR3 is TGCGCCAGCAGCGTGTCGGGGAGGGCAGATACGCAGTATTTT. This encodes CASSVSGRADTQYF.

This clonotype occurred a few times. CDR3 residues: CASRNPPTDTQYF. DNA of the CDR3: TGTGCCAGTAGAAACCCTCCCACAGATACGCAGTATTTT. The chain is built from TRBV19 and TRBJ2-3; D uncertain. The V and J ends lost 6 bases and 2 bases respectively, with 9 bases between them. The CDR3 length is 13 residues. Germline CDR1 reads LNHDA; CDR2 reads SQIVND (reference sequence). The variable domain in full, with the rest retrieved from reference TRBV19 and TRBJ2-3, is DGGITQSPKYLFRKEGQNVTLSCEQNLNHDAMYWYRQDPGQGLRLIYYSQIVNDFQKGDIAEGYSVSREKKESFPLTVTSAQKNPTAFYLCASRNPPTDTQYFGPGTRLTVL.

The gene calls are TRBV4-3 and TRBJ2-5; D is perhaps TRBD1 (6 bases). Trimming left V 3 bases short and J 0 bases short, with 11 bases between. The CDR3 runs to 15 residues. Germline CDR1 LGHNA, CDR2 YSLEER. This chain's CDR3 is CASSQEDRYQETQYF. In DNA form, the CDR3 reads TGCGCCAGCAGCCAGGAAGACAGGTACCAAGAGACCCAGTACTTC.

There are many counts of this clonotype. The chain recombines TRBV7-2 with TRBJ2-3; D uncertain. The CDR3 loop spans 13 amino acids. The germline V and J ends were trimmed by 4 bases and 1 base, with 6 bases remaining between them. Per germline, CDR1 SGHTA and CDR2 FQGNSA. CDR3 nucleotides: TGTGCCAGCAGCTATCGTGGCACAGATACGCAGTATTTT. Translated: CASSYRGTDTQYF.

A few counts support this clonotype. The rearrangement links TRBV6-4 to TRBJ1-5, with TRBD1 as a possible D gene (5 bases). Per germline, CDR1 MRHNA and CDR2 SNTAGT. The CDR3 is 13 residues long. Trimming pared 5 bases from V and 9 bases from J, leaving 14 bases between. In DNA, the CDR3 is TGTGCCAGCAGTAAGGAGGCCACAGGGCCCCAGCATTTT. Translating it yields CASSKEATGPQHF.

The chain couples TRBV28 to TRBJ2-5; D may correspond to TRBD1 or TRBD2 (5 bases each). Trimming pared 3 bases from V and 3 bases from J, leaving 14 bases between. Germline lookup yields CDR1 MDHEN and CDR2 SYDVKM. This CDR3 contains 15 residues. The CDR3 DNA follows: TGTGCCAGCAGTTTGGGGACGGGGCGCGAAGAGACCCAGTACTTC. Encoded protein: CASSLGTGREETQYF.

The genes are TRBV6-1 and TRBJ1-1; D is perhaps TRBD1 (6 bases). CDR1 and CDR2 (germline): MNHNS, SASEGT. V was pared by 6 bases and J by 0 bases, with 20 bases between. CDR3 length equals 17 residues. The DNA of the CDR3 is TGTGCCAGCAGCCTTGACAGGTTACCCTTTATGAACACTGAAGCTTTCTTT. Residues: CASSLDRLPFMNTEAFF.

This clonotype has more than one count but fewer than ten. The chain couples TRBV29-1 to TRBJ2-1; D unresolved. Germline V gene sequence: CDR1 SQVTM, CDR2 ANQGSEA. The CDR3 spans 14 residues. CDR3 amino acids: CTPRYGVPGNEQFF. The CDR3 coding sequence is TGCACCCCTCGATACGGAGTGCCTGGTAATGAGCAGTTCTTC.

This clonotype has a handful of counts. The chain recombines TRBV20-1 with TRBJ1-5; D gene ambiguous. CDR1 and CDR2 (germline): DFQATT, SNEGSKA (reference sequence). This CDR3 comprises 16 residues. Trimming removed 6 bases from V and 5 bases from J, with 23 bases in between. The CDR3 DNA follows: TGCAGTGCCCAACTAGTGCTCGGACCGGGATATCAGCCCCAGCATTTT. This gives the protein CSAQLVLGPGYQPQHF.

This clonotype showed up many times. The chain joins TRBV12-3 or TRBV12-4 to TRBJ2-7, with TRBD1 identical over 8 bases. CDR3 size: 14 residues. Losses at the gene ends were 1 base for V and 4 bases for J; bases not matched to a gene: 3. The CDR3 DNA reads TGTGCCAGCAGTTTAGGGACAGGGATTTACGAGCAGTACTTC. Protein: CASSLGTGIYEQYF.

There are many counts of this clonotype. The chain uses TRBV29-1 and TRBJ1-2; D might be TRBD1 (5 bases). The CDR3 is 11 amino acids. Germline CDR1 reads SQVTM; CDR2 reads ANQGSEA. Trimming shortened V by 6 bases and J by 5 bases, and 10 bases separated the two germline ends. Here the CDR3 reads CSVEGRYGYTF. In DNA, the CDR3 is TGCAGCGTAGAGGGGAGGTATGGCTACACCTTC.

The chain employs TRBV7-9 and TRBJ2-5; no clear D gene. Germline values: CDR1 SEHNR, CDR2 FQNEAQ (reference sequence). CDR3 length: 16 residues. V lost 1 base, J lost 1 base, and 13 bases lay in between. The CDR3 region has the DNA TGTGCCAGCAGCTTAGTTTTCCAGGCCGCCCAAGAGACCCAGTACTTC. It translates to CASSLVFQAAQETQYF.

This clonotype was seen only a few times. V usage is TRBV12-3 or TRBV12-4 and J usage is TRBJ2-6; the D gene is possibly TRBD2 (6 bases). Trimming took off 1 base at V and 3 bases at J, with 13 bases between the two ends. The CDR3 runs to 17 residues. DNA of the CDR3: TGTGCCAGCAGTTTAGGCGGAGGGTTTTATGGGGCCAACGTCCTGACTTTC. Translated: CASSLGGGFYGANVLTF.

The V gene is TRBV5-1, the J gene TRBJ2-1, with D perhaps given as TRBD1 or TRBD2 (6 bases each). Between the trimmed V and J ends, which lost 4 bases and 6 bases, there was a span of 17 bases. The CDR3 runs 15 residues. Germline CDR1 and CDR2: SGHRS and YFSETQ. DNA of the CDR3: TGCGCCAGCAGCGGACGGGGGCCAGGAGGCAATGAGCAGTTCTTC. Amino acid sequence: CASSGRGPGGNEQFF.

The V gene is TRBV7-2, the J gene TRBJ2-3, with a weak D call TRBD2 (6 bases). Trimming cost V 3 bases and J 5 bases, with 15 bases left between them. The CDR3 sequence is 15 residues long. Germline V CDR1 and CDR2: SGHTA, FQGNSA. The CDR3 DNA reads TGTGCCAGCAGCTTCGGCGGGAACGGCCGAGATACGCAGTATTTT. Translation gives CASSFGGNGRDTQYF.

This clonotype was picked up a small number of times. CDR3 nucleotides: TGCGCCAGCAGCCAAGGTATAGCTCGTGCCTACGAGCAGTACTTC. This encodes CASSQGIARAYEQYF. V gene TRBV4-3 combines with J gene TRBJ2-7; no clear D gene. Germline V gene lookup returns CDR1 LGHNA and CDR2 YSLEER. This CDR3 comprises 15 residues. V was clipped by 1 base and J by 2 bases, with 12 bases between them.

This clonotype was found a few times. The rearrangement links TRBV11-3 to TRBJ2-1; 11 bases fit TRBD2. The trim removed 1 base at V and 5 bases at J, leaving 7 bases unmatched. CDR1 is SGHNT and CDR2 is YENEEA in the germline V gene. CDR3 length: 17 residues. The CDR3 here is CASSLALLAGGNNEQFF. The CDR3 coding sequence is TGTGCCAGCAGCTTAGCACTTCTAGCGGGAGGAAACAATGAGCAGTTCTTC.

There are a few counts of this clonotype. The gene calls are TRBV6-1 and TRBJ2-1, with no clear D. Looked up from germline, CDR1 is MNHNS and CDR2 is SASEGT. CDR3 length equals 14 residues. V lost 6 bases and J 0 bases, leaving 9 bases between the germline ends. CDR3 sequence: CASSGAFSYNEQFF. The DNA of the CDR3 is TGTGCCAGCAGCGGAGCCTTCTCCTACAATGAGCAGTTCTTC.